The following is a T cell receptor beta chain sequence with its context. The antigen remains undetermined. This sample was included in a study of T cell responses to AZD1222 COVID-19 vaccine. Study-level results: Epitopes outside B.1.351 and B.1.1.7 mutated regions reportedly drew nearly half of spike TCRs. Donors were chiefly white British, with a greater number of females, and clonal diversity was perhaps underestimated.

Repertoires were generated with immunoSEQ multiplex PCR, while TCRdb's copy carries only in-frame clones and drops some. The profile covers 25,000 to 35,000 clones, with 93% appearing a single time and 7.5% to 10% taken by the ten largest. The CDR3 contains 8 residues. Germline CDR1 reads GTSNPN; CDR2 reads SVGIG (reference sequence). V lost 8 bases to trimming and J lost 5 bases, with 3 bases between them. The genes are TRBV30 and TRBJ1-1; D not resolved. This TCR was sampled from an adult in good health. The sequencing used peripheral blood, collected on day 0 of AZD1222 vaccination. In DNA, the CDR3 is TGTGCCCTAACTGAAGCTTTCTTT. Translated: CALTEAFF.